These 27 T cell receptor beta chains were sequenced from one sample in a study of graft-versus-host responses after intestinal transplantation. Profiled with immunoSEQ multiplex PCR; TCRdb holds only in-frame clones, not every one. The table has approximately 60,000 clones, over 90% seen once; the top ten hold about 1.5%. For these receptors, no antigen is known. The material sequenced was unstimulated CD8+ T cells sorted from spleen or lymph node cells, taken before transplant. These receptors were obtained from a human donor who was the organ donor for an intestinal transplant.

The chain carries TRBV5-6 and TRBJ2-3; TRBD2 is a possible D gene (5 bases). With 0 bases removed from V and 5 bases from J, the gap between germline ends came to 10 bases. Looked up from germline, CDR1 is SGHDT and CDR2 is YYEEEE. The CDR3 is 14 amino acids. The CDR3 DNA follows: TGTGCCAGCAGCTTGGCGGGATGGGTAGATACGCAGTATTTT. Translating gives CASSLAGWVDTQYF.

J is TRBJ2-3 and V is TRBV28; tentative D call: TRBD2 (6 bases). The V end was cut by 3 bases, the J end by 0 bases, with 19 bases between. Looked up from germline, CDR1 is MDHEN and CDR2 is SYDVKM. The CDR3 is made up of 18 amino acids. The CDR3 coding sequence is TGTGCCAGCAGTTTTTTTTATCATAGGGGAGGAAGCACAGATACGCAGTATTTT. It translates to CASSFFYHRGGSTDTQYF. Supplemented by reference TRBV28 and TRBJ2-3, the full variable domain reads DVKVTQSSRYLVKRTGEKVFLECVQDMDHENMFWYRQDPGLGLRLIYFSYDVKMKEKGDIPEGYSVSREKKERFSLILESASTNQTSMYLCASSFFYHRGGSTDTQYFGPGTRLTVL.

The V gene is TRBV7-9, the J gene TRBJ2-1; D perhaps matches TRBD1 (6 bases). The V gene lost 4 bases and the J gene lost 8 bases, with 18 bases spanning the gap. CDR3 length: 15 amino acids. CDR1 and CDR2 (germline): SEHNR, FQNEAQ (reference sequence). CDR3 sequence: CASSSWGRVLYEQFF. The CDR3 DNA reads TGTGCCAGCAGCTCCTGGGGGCGGGTCCTGTATGAGCAGTTCTTC.

The count of this clone is one. The chain uses TRBV5-6 and TRBJ2-3, with TRBD2 matching 8 bases. The CDR3 covers 14 residues. J gave up 5 bases and V 0 bases, and 2 bases lay outside the gene matches. From germline, CDR1 is SGHDT and CDR2 YYEEEE. The CDR3 loop reads CASSLGREVDTQYF. The CDR3 DNA reads TGTGCCAGCAGCTTGGGGCGGGAGGTAGATACGCAGTATTTT.

This chain connects TRBV4-3 to TRBJ2-2, with D possibly TRBD1 on 6 matching bases. V was shortened by 0 bases and J by 1 base, with 21 bases between the two germline ends. The CDR3 loop spans 20 amino acids. The germline CDR1 and CDR2 sequences are LGHNA and YSLEER. The CDR3 DNA sequence: TGCGCCAGCAGCCAAGAACGGGACACCTCATGGTACGAGAACACCGGGGAGCTGTTTTTT. This translates into CASSQERDTSWYENTGELFF.

The chain uses TRBV27 and TRBJ2-1; tentative D call: TRBD1 (5 bases). Germline CDR1 and CDR2: MNHEY and SMNVEV (reference sequence). The CDR3 length is 17 residues. Trimming removed 0 bases at V and 5 bases at J, with 17 bases between. CDR3 amino acids: CASSLSVLQGTDNEQFF. The DNA of the CDR3 is TGTGCCAGCAGTTTATCTGTACTCCAGGGTACCGACAATGAGCAGTTCTTC.

This chain connects TRBV9 to TRBJ2-7, with 8 bases that match TRBD1. Germline V lookup: CDR1 SGDLS, CDR2 YYNGEE. The V and J ends lost 0 bases and 2 bases, in that order; junction bases with no gene match: 1. The CDR3 consists of 14 residues. The CDR3 sequence is CASSVGQGTYEQYF. CDR3 bases: TGTGCCAGCAGCGTAGGACAGGGGACCTACGAGCAGTACTTC.

The chain has TRBV27 and TRBJ2-2; tentative D call: TRBD2 (5 bases). The CDR3 has 15 amino acids. Germline V gene lookup returns CDR1 MNHEY and CDR2 SMNVEV (reference sequence). The V and J ends lost 7 bases and 3 bases respectively, with 15 bases between them. CDR3 region: CASTSLRVDTGELFF. The DNA for the CDR3 is TGTGCCAGCACCTCGCTGAGGGTGGACACCGGGGAGCTGTTTTTT.

The rearrangement joins TRBV28 to TRBJ1-1, with D possibly matching TRBD1 (5 bases). V dropped 6 bases and J dropped 8 bases, with 22 bases sitting between them. Germline CDR1 is MDHEN and CDR2 is SYDVKM. The CDR3 loop spans 15 amino acids. DNA of the CDR3: TGTGCCAGCAGAGTCCAGGGTACTTTTGCCATCGAAGCTTTCTTT. This translates into CASRVQGTFAIEAFF.

The chain is built from TRBV5-1 and TRBJ2-1; TRBD2 matches at 8 bases. After removal of 7 bases from V and 6 bases from J, the junction contained 12 bases not matched to a gene. The CDR3 totals 15 residues. The germline V gene has CDR1 SGHRS and CDR2 YFSETQ. The CDR3 protein is CASCQSGSEINEQFF. In DNA form, the CDR3 reads TGCGCCAGCTGCCAAAGCGGGAGCGAAATCAATGAGCAGTTCTTC.

The chain employs TRBV28 and TRBJ2-4, with D tentatively TRBD1 (5 bases). CDR1 and CDR2 from the germline V gene are MDHEN and SYDVKM. The CDR3 consists of 17 residues. Trimming shortened V by 3 bases and J by 0 bases, and 15 bases separated the two germline ends. The CDR3 DNA reads TGTGCCAGCAGTTTCCCAGGGCAGGCTGTAGCCAAAAACATTCAGTACTTC. Encoded protein: CASSFPGQAVAKNIQYF.

This chain joins TRBV7-9 and TRBJ2-3; 12 positions agree with TRBD2. With 6 bases clipped from V and 4 bases from J, the junction kept 8 bases outside the gene matches. Germline V CDR1 and CDR2: SEHNR, FQNEAQ (reference sequence). The CDR3 loop spans 16 amino acids. CDR3 nucleotide sequence: TGTGCCAGCAGTCAGGGAACTAGCGGGAGGTCAGATACGCAGTATTTT. Encoded protein: CASSQGTSGRSDTQYF.

The chain uses TRBV28 and TRBJ2-1; 10 bases match TRBD1. The CDR3 totals 15 residues. The V gene's germline CDR1 is MDHEN and CDR2 SYDVKM. The V and J ends lost 6 bases and 1 base, in that order; junction bases with no gene match: 3. The CDR3 protein is CASSAGQGSYNEQFF. As DNA, the CDR3 is TGTGCCAGCAGCGCGGGACAGGGGTCCTACAATGAGCAGTTCTTC.

As DNA, the CDR3 is TGTGCCAGCAGCTCCCGGACAGGGATTTCCCCCGGGGAGCTGTTTTTT. Amino acid sequence: CASSSRTGISPGELFF. The chain recombines TRBV7-2 with TRBJ2-2; 8 bases line up with TRBD1. Germline CDR1 and CDR2: SGHTA and FQGNSA. The CDR3 consists of 16 residues. Losses at the gene ends were 4 bases for V and 6 bases for J; bases not matched to a gene: 10. Filled out from reference TRBV7-2 and TRBJ2-2, the complete variable domain reads GAGVSQSPSNKVTEKGKDVELRCDPISGHTALYWYRQSLGQGLEFLIYFQGNSAPDKSGLPSDRFSAERTGGSVSTLTIQRTQQEDSAVYLCASSSRTGISPGELFFGEGSRLTVL.

The V and J genes are TRBV28 and TRBJ1-5; 10 nucleotides agree with TRBD1. The CDR3 sequence is 15 residues long. Germline loops: CDR1 MDHEN, CDR2 SYDVKM. V was clipped by 7 bases and J by 6 bases; unmatched bases: 9. The CDR3, as DNA: TGTGCCAGCACTACGGACAGGGGGTCAGGTCAGCCCCAGCATTTT. As protein: CASTTDRGSGQPQHF.

J is TRBJ1-5 and V is TRBV19; D may be TRBD1 (5 bases). The CDR3 is 15 residues long. The V gene lost 6 bases and the J gene lost 1 base, with 13 bases spanning the gap. From germline, CDR1 is LNHDA and CDR2 SQIVND (reference sequence). CDR3 amino acids: CASRHHRGSNQPQHF. The CDR3 DNA reads TGTGCCAGTAGGCATCATCGGGGGAGCAATCAGCCCCAGCATTTT.

The rearrangement uses TRBV28 and TRBJ2-4; 7 bases map to TRBD1. V shed 6 bases, J shed 7 bases, and the junction held 9 bases outside the gene matches. The CDR3 spans 14 residues. The germline V gene encodes CDR1 MDHEN and CDR2 SYDVKM. In DNA, the CDR3 is TGTGCCAGCAGCCCCGGGACAGATGGCAACATTCAGTACTTC. Amino acids: CASSPGTDGNIQYF.

This chain uses TRBV6-5 with TRBJ1-2; 7 bases align to TRBD1. Germline CDR1 and CDR2: MNHEY and SVGAGI. The CDR3 sequence is 14 residues long. With V trimmed by 6 bases and J by 4 bases, 8 bases remained unmatched. CDR3 nucleotides: TGTGCCAGCAGCCTTGCCGGGACAGCCTATGGCTACACCTTC. Its translation is CASSLAGTAYGYTF.

This clone was counted a single time. This chain links TRBV9 with TRBJ2-5; 7 bases fit TRBD1. The CDR3 covers 15 residues. V lost 1 base and J lost 3; bases outside the gene matches: 6. The germline V gene encodes CDR1 SGDLS and CDR2 YYNGEE. The CDR3 protein is CASSVSKTGEETQYF. The DNA for the CDR3 is TGTGCCAGCAGCGTAAGCAAAACAGGGGAAGAGACCCAGTACTTC.

The rearrangement links TRBV7-3 to TRBJ2-6; 8 nucleotides match TRBD2. Trimming at V came to 6 bases and at J to 2 bases, leaving 6 bases not matched to a gene. Germline V lookup: CDR1 SGHTA, CDR2 FQGTGA. The CDR3 consists of 16 residues. This CDR3 reads CASSLRGGTGANVLTF. CDR3 sequence (DNA): TGTGCCAGCAGTCTACGGGGGGGGACTGGGGCCAACGTCCTGACTTTC.

The table lists this clone with a few counts. The rearrangement links TRBV6-4 to TRBJ2-3, with 9 bases aligning to TRBD1. The germline V gene encodes CDR1 MRHNA and CDR2 SNTAGT. V was pared by 6 bases and J by 3 bases, with 4 bases of the junction left unmatched. The CDR3 has 14 amino acids. In DNA, the CDR3 is TGTGCCAGCAGACCGGACAGGGGTACAGATACGCAGTATTTT. It is translated as CASRPDRGTDTQYF.

CDR3 sequence reads: CARASDGGSSYNSPLHF. DNA for the CDR3: TGTGCCAGGGCGTCGGACGGAGGGAGCTCCTATAATTCACCCCTCCACTTT. This chain joins TRBV6-4 and TRBJ1-6; D uncertain. Per the germline V gene, CDR1 is MRHNA and CDR2 is SNTAGT. This CDR3 contains 17 residues. V lost 9 bases and J lost 0, with 18 bases in between.

The chain links TRBV2 to TRBJ2-7; a weak D match, TRBD1 (5 bases). The germline gives CDR1 SNHLY, CDR2 FYNNEI. The CDR3 has 15 amino acids. Trimming stripped 4 bases from V and 0 bases from J, with 13 bases between. This chain's CDR3 is CASSGIARDSYEQYF. The CDR3, as DNA: TGTGCCAGCAGTGGGATTGCCAGGGACTCCTACGAGCAGTACTTC.

CDR3 DNA sequence: TGTGCCAGCTCACCAACCCTCTTGGGGGGTCTAGGCAATCAGCCCCAGCATTTT. This gives the protein CASSPTLLGGLGNQPQHF. This chain connects TRBV18 to TRBJ1-5, with TRBD1 as a possible D gene (5 bases). This CDR3 comprises 18 residues. CDR1 is KGHSH, CDR2 LQKENI, per germline. Trimming removed 2 bases from V and 2 bases from J, with 19 bases in between.

The CDR3 nucleotides are TGTGCCAGCAGCCCCCACGGAGGCGGCGACTACGAGCAGTACTTC. Its translation is CASSPHGGGDYEQYF. The chain joins TRBV7-6 to TRBJ2-7, with D perhaps matching TRBD2 (5 bases). Trimming cost V 5 bases and J 3 bases, with 17 bases left between them. CDR1 is SGHVS, CDR2 FNYEAQ, per germline. CDR3 length: 15 residues.

This chain joins TRBV7-3 and TRBJ2-1, with 11 bases aligning to TRBD2. The germline V gene has CDR1 SGHTA and CDR2 FQGTGA. The length of the CDR3 is 18 residues. V was pared by 2 bases and J by 9 bases, with 15 bases of the junction left unmatched. This chain's CDR3 is CASSLLPALAGVYGEQFF. Written as DNA, the CDR3 is TGTGCCAGCAGCTTACTCCCGGCACTAGCGGGAGTGTACGGTGAGCAGTTCTTC.

This chain joins TRBV7-6 and TRBJ2-1; 8 bases align to TRBD2. Germline V gene data show CDR1 as SGHVS and CDR2 as FNYEAQ. Losses at the gene ends were 3 bases for V and 9 bases for J; bases not matched to a gene: 10. CDR3 length equals 15 residues. In DNA form, the CDR3 reads TGTGCCAGCAGCTTCGGCACTAGCGGAGTCGGTGAGCAGTTCTTC. It encodes CASSFGTSGVGEQFF.